The present entry profiles one TCR beta chain with its context. The antigen is unknown. The table came from immunoSEQ multiplex PCR; TCRdb's copy has only in-frame clones and leaves some out. The data hold over 100,000 clones, with approximately 84% observed a single time. The data originate from a study of T cell responses to AZD1222 COVID-19 vaccine. Study information: Second-dose intervals of approximately 4 or approximately 12 weeks were pooled. The study, taken as a whole, reports: The number of AZD1222 recipients seropositive at baseline was only five or six. Spike-wide coverage was observed for vaccine-associated CD4 TCRs, with dominant responses at 160-218 and 743-854.

The receptor was derived from an adult in good health. The sequenced sample was peripheral blood, obtained on day 0 of AZD1222 vaccination.

As DNA, the CDR3 is TGTGCCAGCAGCCGAGGGGTGAACTATGGCTACACCTTC. This codes for CASSRGVNYGYTF. V usage is TRBV25-1 and J usage is TRBJ1-2; a possible D gene is TRBD1 (5 bases). Looked up from germline, CDR1 is MGHDK and CDR2 is SYGVNS. The CDR3 totals 13 residues. Trimming removed 6 bases from V and 2 bases from J, with 10 bases in between.